These T cell receptor beta chains were read from a single sample in a study of blood T cell repertoires in COVID-19. Here immunoSEQ multiplex PCR was the method, and the copy in TCRdb shows in-frame clones only, minus some. The sample has 85,000 to 110,000 clones; nearly 85% are singletons. The specimen was peripheral blood. Source of these receptors: a human donor in a cohort sampled during active or convalescent COVID-19. The CDR3 runs from the conserved cysteine through the conserved F or W. Fields, in order: clone size, CDR3 length, J gene, V gene, D gene, CDR3 protein, CDR3 DNA. D genes are given only for firm matches. Part of the rows lack a size; the others show once, few, many or a class for expanded clones.

abundance: .; len: 14; j_gene: TRBJ2-7; v_gene: TRBV28; d_gene: .; CDR3aa: CASSLQGLTYEQYF; CDR3nt: TGTGCCAGCAGTTTACAGGGGCTTACCTACGAGCAGTACTTC
abundance: .; len: 14; j_gene: TRBJ1-6; v_gene: TRBV2; d_gene: TRBD1; CDR3aa: CASSRDRQNSPLHF; CDR3nt: TGTGCCAGCAGCCGGGACAGGCAAAATTCACCCCTCCACTTT
abundance: once; len: 13; j_gene: TRBJ2-2; v_gene: TRBV11-2; d_gene: .; CDR3aa: CASRTGNTGELFF; CDR3nt: TGTGCCAGCAGGACAGGGAACACCGGGGAGCTGTTTTTT
abundance: .; len: 15; j_gene: TRBJ2-5; v_gene: TRBV11-3; d_gene: TRBD2; CDR3aa: CASSPRLAGGRTQYF; CDR3nt: TGTGCCAGCAGCCCCCGACTAGCGGGGGGCCGGACCCAGTACTTC
abundance: .; len: 13; j_gene: TRBJ1-4; v_gene: TRBV18; d_gene: .; CDR3aa: CASSQIQGEKLFF; CDR3nt: TGTGCCAGCTCACAAATACAGGGAGAAAAACTGTTTTTT
abundance: .; len: 16; j_gene: TRBJ2-3; v_gene: TRBV5-1; d_gene: TRBD2; CDR3aa: CASSSGASGSTDTQYF; CDR3nt: TGCGCCAGCAGTTCGGGGGCTAGCGGGAGCACAGATACGCAGTATTTT
abundance: once; len: 13; j_gene: TRBJ2-5; v_gene: TRBV27; d_gene: .; CDR3aa: CASSLLGEETQYF; CDR3nt: TGTGCCAGCAGTTTATTAGGGGAAGAGACCCAGTACTTC
abundance: .; len: 14; j_gene: TRBJ1-1; v_gene: TRBV5-6; d_gene: TRBD1; CDR3aa: CASSNLGTATEAFF; CDR3nt: TGTGCCAGCAGCAACCTTGGGACAGCCACTGAAGCTTTCTTT
abundance: .; len: 14; j_gene: TRBJ1-6; v_gene: TRBV30; d_gene: .; CDR3aa: CAWTFAGYNSPLHF; CDR3nt: TGTGCCTGGACTTTCGCCGGGTATAATTCACCCCTCCACTTT
abundance: .; len: 13; j_gene: TRBJ1-2; v_gene: TRBV11-2; d_gene: .; CDR3aa: CASTPGVGYGYTF; CDR3nt: TGTGCCAGCACACCAGGGGTAGGCTATGGCTACACCTTC
abundance: .; len: 16; j_gene: TRBJ1-2; v_gene: TRBV5-4; d_gene: TRBD1; CDR3aa: CASSLLHTQGTHGYTF; CDR3nt: TGTGCCAGCAGCTTGCTGCACACACAGGGGACCCATGGCTACACCTTC
abundance: .; len: 15; j_gene: TRBJ2-3; v_gene: TRBV24-1; d_gene: .; CDR3aa: CATSQQGGNLFTQYF; CDR3nt: TGTGCCACCAGTCAACAGGGGGGGAATTTGTTTACGCAGTATTTT
abundance: .; len: 13; j_gene: TRBJ1-1; v_gene: TRBV2; d_gene: TRBD1; CDR3aa: CASGTGVNTEAFF; CDR3nt: TGTGCCTCGGGAACAGGGGTGAACACTGAAGCTTTCTTT
abundance: .; len: 13; j_gene: TRBJ2-1; v_gene: TRBV7-9; d_gene: .; CDR3aa: CASSSRDKNEQFF; CDR3nt: TGTGCCAGCAGCTCCCGCGATAAGAATGAGCAGTTCTTC
abundance: .; len: 14; j_gene: TRBJ2-5; v_gene: TRBV3-1/TRBV3-2; d_gene: TRBD2; CDR3aa: CASSQDVWRGDKYF; CDR3nt: TGTGCCAGCAGCCAAGATGTTTGGCGGGGGGATAAGTACTTC
abundance: .; len: 15; j_gene: TRBJ1-5; v_gene: TRBV6-1; d_gene: TRBD1; CDR3aa: CASSDGTGRNQPQHF; CDR3nt: TGTGCCAGCAGTGATGGGACAGGGAGAAATCAGCCCCAGCATTTT
abundance: .; len: 18; j_gene: TRBJ1-4; v_gene: TRBV5-5; d_gene: TRBD1; CDR3aa: CASSSPGQGAVTNEKLFF; CDR3nt: TGTGCCAGCAGCTCCCCGGGACAGGGAGCTGTGACTAATGAAAAACTGTTTTTT
abundance: .; len: 16; j_gene: TRBJ1-5; v_gene: TRBV5-6; d_gene: TRBD1; CDR3aa: CASSLMRTGGNQPQHF; CDR3nt: TGTGCCAGCAGCTTGATGAGGACAGGCGGTAATCAGCCCCAGCATTTT
abundance: once; len: 14; j_gene: TRBJ2-5; v_gene: TRBV7-9; d_gene: TRBD2; CDR3aa: CASSPGLAWETQYF; CDR3nt: TGTGCCAGCAGCCCTGGACTAGCTTGGGAGACCCAGTACTTC
abundance: .; len: 16; j_gene: TRBJ1-2; v_gene: TRBV4-1; d_gene: TRBD1; CDR3aa: CASSQGGTGVRGGYTF; CDR3nt: TGCGCCAGCAGCCAAGGGGGGACAGGGGTCAGAGGTGGCTACACCTTC
abundance: .; len: 13; j_gene: TRBJ1-4; v_gene: TRBV6-5; d_gene: .; CDR3aa: CASGRERGEKLFF; CDR3nt: TGTGCCAGCGGGAGGGAGAGGGGTGAAAAACTGTTTTTT
abundance: once; len: 15; j_gene: TRBJ2-2; v_gene: TRBV7-9; d_gene: .; CDR3aa: CASSLQGRVTGELFF; CDR3nt: TGTGCCAGCAGCTTACAAGGCAGGGTTACCGGGGAGCTGTTTTTT
abundance: .; len: 15; j_gene: TRBJ1-1; v_gene: TRBV9; d_gene: .; CDR3aa: CASSVGLVDNTEAFF; CDR3nt: TGTGCCAGCAGCGTAGGTCTGGTAGATAACACTGAAGCTTTCTTT
abundance: .; len: 17; j_gene: TRBJ2-3; v_gene: TRBV14; d_gene: .; CDR3aa: CASSLYSGSWSTDTQYF; CDR3nt: TGTGCCAGCAGCCTATATAGCGGTTCGTGGAGCACAGATACGCAGTATTTT
abundance: .; len: 14; j_gene: TRBJ1-1; v_gene: TRBV19; d_gene: .; CDR3aa: CASSMIRGNTEAFF; CDR3nt: TGTGCCAGTAGTATGATCCGGGGGAACACTGAAGCTTTCTTT